This TCR beta chain was obtained from a study of T cell responses to AZD1222 COVID-19 vaccine. Study results and caveats: When two AZD1222 doses had been given, Spike-specific TCR breadth and depth rose. The number of AZD1222 recipients seropositive at baseline was only five to seven.

For this clone: Its antigen remains unknown.

Germline V gives CDR1 MNHEY, CDR2 SVGAGI. The CDR3 contains 15 residues. Between the trimmed V and J ends, which lost 2 bases and 4 bases, there was a span of 14 bases. This table comes from immunoSEQ multiplex PCR, and its TCRdb copy is limited to in-frame clones, with some not included. The sample holds 100,000 to 150,000 clones, 75% to 90% seen once. Sequencing was performed on peripheral blood, taken on day 0 of AZD1222 vaccination. The J gene is TRBJ2-5, the V gene TRBV6-5; TRBD1 or TRBD2 may be the D gene (6 bases each). The receptor comes from an adult in good health. The CDR3, as DNA: TGTGCCAGCAGTTACCCGGGGGACACAGGAGAGACCCAGTACTTC. Translating gives CASSYPGDTGETQYF.